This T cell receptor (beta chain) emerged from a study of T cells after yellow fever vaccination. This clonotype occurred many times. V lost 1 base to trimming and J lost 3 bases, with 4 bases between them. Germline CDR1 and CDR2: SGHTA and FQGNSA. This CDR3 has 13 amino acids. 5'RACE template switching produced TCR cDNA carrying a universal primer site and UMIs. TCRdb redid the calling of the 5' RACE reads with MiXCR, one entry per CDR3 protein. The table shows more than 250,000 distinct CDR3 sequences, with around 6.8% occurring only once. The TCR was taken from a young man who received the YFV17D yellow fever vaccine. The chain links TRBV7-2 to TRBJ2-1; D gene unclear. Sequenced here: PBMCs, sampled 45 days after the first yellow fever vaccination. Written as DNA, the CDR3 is TGTGCCAGCAGCTTAGTCGGCTACAATGAGCAGTTCTTC. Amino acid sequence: CASSLVGYNEQFF.